The text below deals with one T cell receptor beta chain. This sample stems from a study of blood T cell repertoires in COVID-19. About the research overall: The United States, Italy and Spain were the sources of the acute and convalescent COVID-19 samples. T cells, B-cell-depleted T cells, or PBMCs supplied cDNA or gDNA.

Per the original methods: How many nucleated cells were present was estimated from reference gene primer amplification. Method: immunoSEQ multiplex PCR; TCRdb's copy keeps in-frame clones and lacks some. From that table come the V and J calls and clone size; the DNA was used to work out D and trimming. Here the sample spans roughly 52,000 clones, 87% being singletons. Seattle patients were enrolled during active infection and followed longitudinally. The TCR was taken from a man aged 35-49 years with COVID-19, enrolled during active disease. Sequenced input: peripheral blood.

The chain's CDR3 is CSATGTGVEKLFF. The CDR3 coding sequence is TGCAGCGCCACCGGGACAGGGGTTGAAAAACTGTTTTTT. V usage is TRBV29-1 and J usage is TRBJ1-4; TRBD1 matches at 10 bases. Germline CDR1 SQVTM, CDR2 ANQGSEA. The CDR3 runs to 13 residues. V shed 7 bases, J shed 7 bases, and the junction held 6 bases outside the gene matches.